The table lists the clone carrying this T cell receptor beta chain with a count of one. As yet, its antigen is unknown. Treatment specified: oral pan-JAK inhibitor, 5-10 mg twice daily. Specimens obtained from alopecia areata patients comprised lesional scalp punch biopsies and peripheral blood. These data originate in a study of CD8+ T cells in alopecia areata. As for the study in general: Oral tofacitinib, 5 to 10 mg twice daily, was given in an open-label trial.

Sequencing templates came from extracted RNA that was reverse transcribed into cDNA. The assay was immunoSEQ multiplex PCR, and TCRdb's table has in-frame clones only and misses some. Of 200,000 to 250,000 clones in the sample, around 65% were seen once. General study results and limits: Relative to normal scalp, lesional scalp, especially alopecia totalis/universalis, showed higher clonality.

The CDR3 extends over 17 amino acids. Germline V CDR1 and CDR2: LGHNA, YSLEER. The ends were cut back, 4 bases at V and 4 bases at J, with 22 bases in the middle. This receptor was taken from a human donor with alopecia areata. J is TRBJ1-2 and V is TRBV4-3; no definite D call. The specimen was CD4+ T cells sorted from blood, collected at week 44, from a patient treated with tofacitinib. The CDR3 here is CASSPGGAGGYSYGYTF. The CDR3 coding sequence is TGCGCCAGCAGCCCAGGAGGTGCCGGCGGTTATAGCTATGGCTACACCTTC.